These 32 T cell receptor beta chains were sequenced from one sample in a study of technical replicates of blood from a few donors. Clones were read by immunoSEQ multiplex PCR, and TCRdb kept only the in-frame ones, dropping some. The data hold tens of thousands of clones, with approximately 86% observed a single time. The source material was PBMCs. The receptor source for this set is a human donor in good health. Some clones in this sample may be carry-over from other donors' samples.

The genes are TRBV30 and TRBJ2-5, with D possibly TRBD2 on 5 matching bases. In germline, CDR1 is GTSNPN, CDR2 SVGIG (reference sequence). This CDR3 is 16 amino acids long. Trimming took off 3 bases at V and 2 bases at J, with 19 bases between the two ends. DNA of the CDR3: TGTGCCTGGAGCCCCGGTAAGAGCGGATGGCAAGAGACCCAGTACTTC. Residues: CAWSPGKSGWQETQYF.

This clone turned up a few times. The gene calls are TRBV7-6 and TRBJ1-6; perhaps TRBD1 as D (6 bases). Germline V CDR1 and CDR2: SGHVS, FNYEAQ. The V end lost 0 bases, the J end lost 7 bases, and 10 bases lay between the germline ends. CDR3 length: 15 amino acids. The CDR3 DNA reads as TGTGCCAGCAGCTTAGCGAGGGGGAACAATTCACCCCTCCACTTT. This encodes CASSLARGNNSPLHF.

V and J are TRBV6-6 and TRBJ1-1, with 7 nucleotides matching TRBD1. The CDR3 runs to 15 residues. CDR1 is MNHNY and CDR2 is SVGAGI in the germline V gene (reference sequence). V lost 2 bases to trimming and J lost 2 bases; unmatched junction nucleotides: 5. The CDR3: CASSYRQGGNTEAFF. The CDR3 region has the DNA TGTGCCAGCAGTTACCGACAGGGAGGAAACACTGAAGCTTTCTTT.

This chain uses TRBV9 with TRBJ2-2; no definite D call. V was clipped by 3 bases and J by 0 bases, with 6 bases between them. The CDR3 has 14 residues. Germline V CDR1 and CDR2: SGDLS, YYNGEE. DNA for the CDR3: TGTGCCAGCAGCGCCCTCCCGAACACCGGGGAGCTGTTTTTT. Protein: CASSALPNTGELFF.

The chain joins TRBV5-1 to TRBJ2-7; 8 bases line up with TRBD2. V trimming: 4 bases; J trimming: 3 bases; junction bases outside the gene matches: 9. This CDR3 spans 15 amino acids. Germline CDR1 SGHRS, CDR2 YFSETQ. The CDR3: CASSLKPSGLYEQYF. CDR3 DNA: TGCGCCAGCAGCCTCAAACCTAGCGGGCTCTACGAGCAGTACTTC. Together with reference TRBV5-1 and TRBJ2-7, the CDR3 gives the full variable domain: KAGVTQTPRYLIKTRGQQVTLSCSPISGHRSVSWYQQTPGQGLQFLFEYFSETQRNKGNFPGRFSGRQFSNSRSEMNVSTLELGDSALYLCASSLKPSGLYEQYFGPGTRLTVT.

DNA of the CDR3: TGTGCCAGCAGCAAAACCGGGACTAGCCCGTTCGAGCAGTACTTC. Its protein is CASSKTGTSPFEQYF. The chain has TRBV7-2 and TRBJ2-7, with 9 bases matching TRBD2. Germline V gives CDR1 SGHTA, CDR2 FQGNSA. V lost 5 bases and J lost 6; bases outside the gene matches: 11. The CDR3 spans 15 residues. Full variable domain (outside the CDR3, taken from reference TRBV7-2 and TRBJ2-7): GAGVSQSPSNKVTEKGKDVELRCDPISGHTALYWYRQSLGQGLEFLIYFQGNSAPDKSGLPSDRFSAERTGGSVSTLTIQRTQQEDSAVYLCASSKTGTSPFEQYFGPGTRLTVT.

This sequence joins TRBV7-9 and TRBJ2-1; TRBD1 might be the D (6 bases). From germline, CDR1 is SEHNR and CDR2 FQNEAQ (reference sequence). Trimming removed 6 bases from V and 4 bases from J, with 16 bases in between. The CDR3 covers 15 residues. CDR3 sequence reads: CASSTFGGGYNEQFF. CDR3 DNA sequence: TGTGCCAGCAGTACCTTTGGGGGCGGGTACAATGAGCAGTTCTTC.

The J gene is TRBJ2-1, the V gene TRBV5-6; 9 positions match TRBD1. The CDR3 contains 14 residues. Trimming cost V 4 bases and J 6 bases; bases outside gene matches: 5. Germline CDR1 SGHDT, CDR2 YYEEEE. As DNA, the CDR3 is TGTGCCAGCAGCAAGGGACAGGGCTTCAATGAGCAGTTCTTC. As protein: CASSKGQGFNEQFF.

This clone occurred a few times. The J gene is TRBJ1-2, the V gene TRBV6-6, with D perhaps TRBD1 (6 bases). The germline V gene has CDR1 MNHNY and CDR2 SVGAGI (reference sequence). The V end lost 4 bases, the J end lost 8 bases, and 11 bases lay between the germline ends. The length of the CDR3 is 12 residues. The DNA for the CDR3 is TGTGCCAGCAGTTCTACAGGGAGCGGCTACACCTTC. It codes for CASSSTGSGYTF.

The chain links TRBV15 to TRBJ1-2; D not certain. Trimming took off 0 bases at V and 5 bases at J, with 10 bases between the two ends. Germline CDR1 and CDR2: LNHNV and YYDKDF (reference sequence). The CDR3 runs to 14 residues. Here the CDR3 reads CATSRDASDYGYTF. DNA of the CDR3: TGTGCCACCAGCAGAGATGCGTCCGATTATGGCTACACCTTC.

This chain links TRBV5-4 with TRBJ2-6; D is uncertain. Germline CDR1 is SGHNT and CDR2 is YYREEE (reference sequence). V shed 0 bases and J shed 1 base, with 8 bases lying between them. This CDR3 is 16 amino acids long. The CDR3 sequence is CASSLGGWSGANVLTF. In DNA, the CDR3 is TGTGCCAGCAGCTTGGGCGGTTGGTCTGGGGCCAACGTCCTGACTTTC.

This chain uses TRBV4-2 with TRBJ2-6; possibly TRBD2 for D (5 bases). Germline V gives CDR1 LGHNA, CDR2 YNFKEQ. Trimming cost V 8 bases and J 1 base, with 15 bases left between them. This CDR3 is 16 amino acids long. CDR3 coding DNA: TGTGCCAGCCCCGGAGGCGGCGAATCTGGGGCCAACGTCCTGACTTTC. Protein: CASPGGGESGANVLTF.

Here the CDR3 DNA reads TGTGCCAGCAGGATATACAGGGCGGCTAGCGGGAGTAGTGGGAATGAGCAGTTCTTC. Translation gives CASRIYRAASGSSGNEQFF. The chain couples TRBV7-8 to TRBJ2-1; 10 positions agree with TRBD2. The V and J ends lost 6 bases and 7 bases, in that order; junction bases with no gene match: 21. From germline, CDR1 is SGHVS and CDR2 FQNEAQ. The CDR3 has 19 amino acids.

This sequence joins TRBV30 and TRBJ1-3; no firm D call. The V end was cut by 3 bases, the J end by 0 bases, with 15 bases between. CDR1 is GTSNPN, CDR2 SVGIG, per germline (reference sequence). The CDR3 covers 16 residues. CDR3: CAWRIFGSSSGNTIYF. Here the CDR3 DNA reads TGTGCCTGGAGGATCTTCGGGTCTAGCTCTGGAAACACCATATATTTT.

The V call is TRBV10-3, the J call TRBJ1-5, with 7 bases that match TRBD1. CDR1 and CDR2 (germline): ENHRY, SYGVKD. CDR3 length: 14 residues. The ends lost 6 bases at V and 6 bases at J; junction bases unmatched: 8. The CDR3 protein is CAISADRAGQPQHF. The CDR3 nucleotides read TGTGCCATCAGCGCCGACAGGGCAGGTCAGCCCCAGCATTTT.

The V and J genes are TRBV10-3 and TRBJ2-7, with D possibly being TRBD2 (6 bases). The CDR3 loop spans 14 amino acids. V lost 7 bases, J lost 1 base, and 14 bases lay in between. In germline, CDR1 is ENHRY, CDR2 SYGVKD. The CDR3 region is CAINPSGVSYEQYF. CDR3 nucleotides: TGTGCCATCAACCCGTCGGGGGTTTCCTACGAGCAGTACTTC.

The V call is TRBV18, the J call TRBJ2-5, with 10 bases matching TRBD2. Germline CDR1 KGHSH, CDR2 LQKENI. Trimming removed 3 bases from V and 5 bases from J; junction bases left unmatched: 6. The CDR3 is 15 amino acids. CDR3 sequence reads: CASSPPGLASETQYF. As DNA, the CDR3 is TGTGCCAGCTCACCTCCGGGACTAGCGTCGGAGACCCAGTACTTC.

This clone is a singleton in its sample. The chain recombines TRBV19 with TRBJ1-6; TRBD1 matches at 7 bases. The germline gives CDR1 LNHDA, CDR2 SQIVND (reference sequence). The CDR3 length is 14 residues. J lost 5 bases, V lost 7 bases, and 5 bases had no gene match. The CDR3 here is CASTDRVNNSPLHF. CDR3 in DNA: TGTGCCAGTACAGACAGGGTTAATAATTCACCCCTCCACTTT.

In regard to this clone: One junction end disagrees with the germline gene, perhaps due to a read error. The J gene is TRBJ1-2, the V gene TRBV9, with D perhaps TRBD1 (5 bases). Germline V gives CDR1 SGDLS, CDR2 YYNGEE. This CDR3 is built from 14 residues. The CDR3 DNA sequence: TGTGCCAGCAGCCTCGGGGGGTCTATCTATTGCTACACCTTC. It specifies CASSLGGSIYCYTF.

The V gene is TRBV7-9, the J gene TRBJ2-1, with TRBD2 matching over 7 bases. The length of the CDR3 is 13 residues. In germline, CDR1 is SEHNR, CDR2 FQNEAQ (reference sequence). Unmatched junction bases numbered 7, after V lost 5 bases and J lost 9 bases. The CDR3: CASSDLAGVEQFF. CDR3 DNA: TGTGCCAGCAGCGACCTGGCGGGAGTTGAGCAGTTCTTC.

This clone turned up a few times. The chain employs TRBV27 and TRBJ2-2, with 7 positions matching TRBD2. Germline CDR1 reads MNHEY; CDR2 reads SMNVEV (reference sequence). The ends lost 7 bases at V and 4 bases at J; junction bases unmatched: 9. This CDR3 comprises 15 residues. The CDR3 sequence: CASTTSQRGTGELFF. The CDR3 nucleotides read TGTGCCAGCACCACCTCCCAGCGGGGCACCGGGGAGCTGTTTTTT.

This chain links TRBV11-1 with TRBJ2-5, with 8 positions matching TRBD2. The CDR3 is made up of 15 amino acids. The germline V gene encodes CDR1 SGHAT and CDR2 FQDESV (reference sequence). The J segment lost 3 bases and the V segment lost 5 bases, leaving 8 bases of the junction unmatched. The CDR3 reads CASSPRDGREETQYF. DNA for the CDR3: TGTGCCAGCAGCCCCAGGGACGGGAGGGAAGAGACCCAGTACTTC. Variable domain in full (rest from reference TRBV11-1 and TRBJ2-5): EAEVAQSPRYKITEKSQAVAFWCDPISGHATLYWYRQILGQGPELLVQFQDESVVDDSQLPKDRFSAERLKGVDSTLKIQPAELGDSAMYLCASSPRDGREETQYFGPGTRLLVL.

The chain uses TRBV5-1 and TRBJ1-1; 9 bases match TRBD1. J gave up 0 bases and V 0 bases, and 6 bases lay outside the gene matches. Germline V gives CDR1 SGHRS, CDR2 YFSETQ. CDR3 size: 17 residues. The DNA for the CDR3 is TGCGCCAGCAGCTTGGGGGGACAGGGATCAATGAACACTGAAGCTTTCTTT. It encodes CASSLGGQGSMNTEAFF.

This clone was picked up one time. The chain employs TRBV13 and TRBJ2-7; 10 bases fit TRBD2. The CDR3 runs 15 residues. V dropped 5 bases and J dropped 6; count of bases not matched to a gene: 10. Looked up from germline, CDR1 is PRHDT and CDR2 is FYEKMQ (reference sequence). In DNA form, the CDR3 reads TGTGCCAGCAGCATCAGCGGGAGGGCCTCCGGCGAGCAGTACTTC. It encodes CASSISGRASGEQYF.

The chain recombines TRBV7-8 with TRBJ2-6, with 12 bases lining up with TRBD1. The germline CDR1 and CDR2 sequences are SGHVS and FQNEAQ. This CDR3 has 18 amino acids. The junction had 5 bases not matched to a gene; V was cut back by 5 bases and J by 0 bases. Here the CDR3 reads CASSLRDRGLSGANVLTF. DNA of the CDR3: TGTGCCAGCAGCCTCCGGGACAGGGGGCTCTCTGGGGCCAACGTCCTGACTTTC.

The chain is built from TRBV10-3 and TRBJ1-1; 8 bases align to TRBD1. Per the germline V gene, CDR1 is ENHRY and CDR2 is SYGVKD. CDR3 length: 13 amino acids. The ends lost 0 bases at V and 10 bases at J; junction bases unmatched: 4. DNA for the CDR3: TGTGCCATCAGTGAGTCGCAGGGGGCGCGAGCTTTCTTT. Translating it yields CAISESQGARAFF.

The chain carries TRBV19 and TRBJ1-5; a weak D match, TRBD1 (5 bases). Trimming took off 3 bases at V and 7 bases at J, with 10 bases between the two ends. The germline V gene encodes CDR1 LNHDA and CDR2 SQIVND (reference sequence). CDR3 length: 13 amino acids. The CDR3 DNA follows: TGTGCCAGTAGTATTACAGGCACCCAGCCCCAGCATTTT. It specifies CASSITGTQPQHF. The full variable domain, in which reference TRBV19 and TRBJ1-5 provide the parts outside the CDR3, is DGGITQSPKYLFRKEGQNVTLSCEQNLNHDAMYWYRQDPGQGLRLIYYSQIVNDFQKGDIAEGYSVSREKKESFPLTVTSAQKNPTAFYLCASSITGTQPQHFGDGTRLSIL.

The chain links TRBV2 to TRBJ2-7; 13 bases align to TRBD2. Germline CDR1 is SNHLY and CDR2 is FYNNEI. CDR3 length: 15 amino acids. V shed 5 bases and J 5 bases; nucleotides not matched to a gene: 6. The CDR3 spells CASSTRTSGSHEQYF. The CDR3, as DNA: TGTGCCAGCAGTACGCGGACTAGCGGGAGTCACGAGCAGTACTTC.

The rearrangement links TRBV4-2 to TRBJ2-1; 11 bases match TRBD2. V gave up 2 bases and J gave up 6 bases; unmatched junction bases: 3. The length of the CDR3 is 15 residues. CDR1 and CDR2 from the germline V gene are LGHNA and YNFKEQ. The CDR3 sequence: CASSQLAGGANEQFF. The CDR3 nucleotides are TGTGCCAGCAGCCAACTAGCGGGAGGCGCCAATGAGCAGTTCTTC.

The V and J genes are TRBV27 and TRBJ2-7, with TRBD2 as a possible D gene (8 bases). The CDR3 consists of 17 residues. Germline values: CDR1 MNHEY, CDR2 SMNVEV (reference sequence). V shed 4 bases and J shed 6 bases, with 25 bases lying between them. CDR3 sequence reads: CASSSDPGGTVPSEQYF. The DNA for the CDR3 is TGTGCCAGCAGTTCAGACCCGGGGGGGACAGTCCCATCCGAGCAGTACTTC.

The V gene is TRBV7-9, the J gene TRBJ2-7; 12 nucleotides align to TRBD2. Germline V gene sequence: CDR1 SEHNR, CDR2 FQNEAQ (reference sequence). The CDR3 totals 15 residues. J lost 5 bases, V lost 4 bases, and 6 bases had no gene match. The CDR3 bases are TGTGCCAGCAGCTCCGGACTAGCGGGAAGCGACGAGCAGTACTTC. This codes for CASSSGLAGSDEQYF.

This chain links TRBV4-1 with TRBJ2-5; 12 bases are shared with TRBD2. Trimming at V came to 4 bases and at J to 5 bases, leaving 11 bases not matched to a gene. Germline lookup yields CDR1 MGHRA and CDR2 YSYEKL. The CDR3 sequence is 17 residues long. The CDR3 DNA reads TGCGCCAGCAGCCCTATCGAGACTAGCGGGAGCGGTGAGACCCAGTACTTC. Protein product: CASSPIETSGSGETQYF.